Described below is a single T cell receptor (beta chain) sequence and its context. The antigen is not known. Some clones are missing from TCRdb's copy, which holds only in-frame ones; the method was immunoSEQ multiplex PCR. The sample lists about 110,000 clones, about 82% occurring once. These data belong to a study of T cell responses to AZD1222 COVID-19 vaccine. Findings of the study overall: Mostly white British, mostly female donors; authors suggested clonal diversity may be underestimated. At study baseline, merely more than 5 AZD1222 recipients were seropositive. With dominance at 160-218 and 743-854, vaccine-associated CD4 TCRs spanned spike. Spike-specific TCR breadth and depth were elevated following two AZD1222 doses.

The CDR3 totals 14 residues. V was cut by 5 bases and J by 4 bases, with 12 bases left in between. Looked up from germline, CDR1 is SGHTA and CDR2 is FQGTGA. This chain links TRBV7-3 with TRBJ2-1; D not certain. Sequenced here: peripheral blood, sampled on day 0 of AZD1222 vaccination. The clonotype was recovered from an adult in good health. The CDR3 DNA sequence: TGTGCCAGCAGCCTCTCCGACGGATACAATGAGCAGTTCTTC. It encodes CASSLSDGYNEQFF.